The subject of this entry is one TCR beta chain. Its target is not known. The CDR3 loop spans 15 amino acids. V dropped 7 bases and J dropped 7 bases, with 22 bases sitting between them. Per the germline V gene, CDR1 is MNHEY and CDR2 is SMNVEV (reference sequence). These data come from a study of OX40 agonist ivuxolimab in advanced cancers. Generated by immunoSEQ multiplex PCR, the TCRdb table keeps only in-frame clones and is missing some. The data hold approximately 77,000 clones, with about 89% observed a single time. Study-wide results and limits: The specificity for antigen of the expanded peripheral T cells was not determined. Researchers report that CD8+ T cells had, on average, more expanded clones than CD4+.

This clonotype was obtained from an adult with an advanced solid tumor such as melanoma, head and neck, liver or kidney cancer. The sequencing used CD4+ or CD8+ T cells sorted from blood, collected in a trial of the OX40 agonist ivuxolimab. This chain uses TRBV27 with TRBJ2-5; D unclear. CDR3 nucleotides: TGTGCCAGCACTTCTCACCAAGAGTCAAGAGTGACCCAGTACTTC. This gives the protein CASTSHQESRVTQYF.